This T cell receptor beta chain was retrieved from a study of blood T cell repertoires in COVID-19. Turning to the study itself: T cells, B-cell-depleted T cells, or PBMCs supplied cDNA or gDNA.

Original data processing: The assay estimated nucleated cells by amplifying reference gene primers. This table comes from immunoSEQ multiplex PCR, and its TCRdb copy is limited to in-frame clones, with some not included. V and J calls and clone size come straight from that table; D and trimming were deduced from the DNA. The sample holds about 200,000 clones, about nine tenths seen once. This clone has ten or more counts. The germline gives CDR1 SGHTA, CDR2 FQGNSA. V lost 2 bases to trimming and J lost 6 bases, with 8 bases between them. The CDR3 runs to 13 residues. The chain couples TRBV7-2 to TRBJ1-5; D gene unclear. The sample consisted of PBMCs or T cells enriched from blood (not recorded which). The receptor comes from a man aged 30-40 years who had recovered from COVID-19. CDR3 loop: CASSLTGSQPQHF. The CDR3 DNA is TGTGCCAGCAGCTTAACGGGGAGTCAGCCCCAGCATTTT.